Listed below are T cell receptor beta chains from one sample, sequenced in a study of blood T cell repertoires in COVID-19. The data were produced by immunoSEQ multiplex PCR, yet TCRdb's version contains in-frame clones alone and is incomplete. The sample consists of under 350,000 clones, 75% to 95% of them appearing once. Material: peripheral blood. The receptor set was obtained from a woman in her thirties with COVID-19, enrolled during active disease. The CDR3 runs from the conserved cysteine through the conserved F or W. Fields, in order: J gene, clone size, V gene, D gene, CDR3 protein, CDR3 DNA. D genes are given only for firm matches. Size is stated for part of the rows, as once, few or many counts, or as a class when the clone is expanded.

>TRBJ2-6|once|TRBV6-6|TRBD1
CASIGQGAGANVLTF
TGTGCCAGCATTGGACAGGGGGCTGGGGCCAACGTCCTGACTTTC
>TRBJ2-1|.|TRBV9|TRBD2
CASRLRLAGGGYNEQFF
TGTGCCAGCAGGCTGAGGCTAGCGGGAGGAGGGTACAATGAGCAGTTCTTC
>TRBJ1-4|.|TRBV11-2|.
CASSSIGWDISLTNEKLFF
TGTGCCAGCAGCTCGATCGGATGGGACATCTCTTTGACTAATGAAAAACTGTTTTTT
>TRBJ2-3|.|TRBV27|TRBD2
CASSDQLAGGADTQYF
TGTGCCAGCAGTGACCAACTAGCGGGGGGGGCAGATACGCAGTATTTT
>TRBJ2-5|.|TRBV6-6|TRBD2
CASSPLLGLAGGETQYF
TGTGCCAGCAGTCCTCTCCTGGGACTAGCGGGGGGTGAGACCCAGTACTTC
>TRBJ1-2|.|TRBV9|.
CASSARANYGYTF
TGTGCCAGCAGCGCGAGAGCTAACTATGGCTACACCTTC
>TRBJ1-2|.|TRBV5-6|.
CASSGQNYGYTF
TGTGCCAGCAGCGGACAGAACTATGGCTACACCTTC
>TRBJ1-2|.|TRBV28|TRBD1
CASGTGAGYTF
TGTGCCAGCGGGACAGGGGCCGGCTACACCTTC
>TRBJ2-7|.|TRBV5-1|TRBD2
CASSLQGGTSSYEQYF
TGCGCCAGCAGCTTACAGGGCGGGACTAGCTCCTACGAGCAGTACTTC
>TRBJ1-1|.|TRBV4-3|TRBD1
CASSQVAGGTEAFF
TGCGCCAGCAGCCAAGTCGCAGGGGGGACTGAAGCTTTCTTT
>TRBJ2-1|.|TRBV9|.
CASSVDGRELNEQFF
TGTGCCAGCAGCGTGGACGGGAGAGAGTTAAATGAGCAGTTCTTC
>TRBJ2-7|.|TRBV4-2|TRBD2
CASSQEPLAGGPYEQYF
TGTGCCAGCAGCCAAGAACCACTAGCGGGAGGGCCCTACGAGCAGTACTTC
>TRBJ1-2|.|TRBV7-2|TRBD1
CASSLALDRVGLDGYTF
TGTGCCAGCAGCTTAGCCCTCGACAGGGTTGGGCTAGATGGCTACACCTTC
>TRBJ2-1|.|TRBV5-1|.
CASSLDPSSYNEQFF
TGCGCCAGCAGCTTAGATCCCAGCTCCTACAATGAGCAGTTCTTC
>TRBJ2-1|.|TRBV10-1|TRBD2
CASSDRTGTSGSSEQFF
TGCGCCAGCAGTGACAGGACCGGGACTAGCGGGAGTAGTGAGCAGTTCTTC
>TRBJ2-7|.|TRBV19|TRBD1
CASSWTGRLDEQYF
TGTGCCAGTAGTTGGACAGGGAGGTTGGACGAGCAGTACTTC
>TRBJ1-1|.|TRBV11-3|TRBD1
CASSSTTGTEDTEAFF
TGTGCCAGCAGCTCGACGACAGGGACAGAGGACACTGAAGCTTTCTTT
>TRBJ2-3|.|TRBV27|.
CASSFRRADTQYF
TGTGCCAGCAGTTTTCGGCGGGCAGATACGCAGTATTTT
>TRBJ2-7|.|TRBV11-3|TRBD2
CASSSRLAGVQEQYF
TGTGCCAGCAGCTCGAGACTAGCGGGAGTTCAAGAGCAGTACTTC
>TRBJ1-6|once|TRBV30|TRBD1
CAWSGRQGAWNSPLHF
TGTGCCTGGAGTGGGCGACAGGGGGCTTGGAATTCACCCCTCCACTTT
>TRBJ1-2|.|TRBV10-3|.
CAIPEGGGYTF
TGTGCCATTCCCGAGGGGGGGGGCTACACCTTC
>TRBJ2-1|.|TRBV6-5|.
CASSYSGLGYYNEQFF
TGTGCCAGCAGTTACTCGGGTCTAGGCTACTACAATGAGCAGTTCTTC
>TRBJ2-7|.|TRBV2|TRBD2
CASRAGASGIYEQYF
TGTGCCAGCAGGGCCGGGGCTAGCGGTATCTACGAGCAGTACTTC
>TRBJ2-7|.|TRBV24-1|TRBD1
CATRAWGDRGYEQYF
TGTGCCACCAGGGCCTGGGGGGACAGGGGGTACGAGCAGTACTTC
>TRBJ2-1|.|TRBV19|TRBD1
CASSSNRGHGNEQFF
TGTGCCAGTAGTAGCAACAGGGGGCATGGCAATGAGCAGTTCTTC
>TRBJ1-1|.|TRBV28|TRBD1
CASSFGDRGNTEAFF
TGTGCCAGCAGTTTCGGAGACAGGGGGAACACTGAAGCTTTCTTT
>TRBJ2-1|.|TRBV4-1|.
CASSLTLGLDEQFF
TGCGCCAGCAGCCTTACACTTGGACTCGATGAGCAGTTCTTC
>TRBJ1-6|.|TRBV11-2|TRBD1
CASSRDSNSPLHF
TGTGCCAGCAGCCGGGACAGTAATTCACCCCTCCACTTT
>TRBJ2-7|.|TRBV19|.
CASSKTAYEQYF
TGTGCCAGTAGTAAGACAGCCTACGAGCAGTACTTC
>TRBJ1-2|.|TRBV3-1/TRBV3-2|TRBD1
CASSPWDSSYGYTF
TGTGCCAGCAGCCCATGGGACAGCTCCTATGGCTACACCTTC
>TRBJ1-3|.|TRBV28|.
CASRAGGAAGNTIYF
TGTGCCAGCAGGGCGGGGGGGGCGGCTGGAAACACCATATATTTT
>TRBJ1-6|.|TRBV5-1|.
CASSFQGSPLHF
TGCGCCAGCAGTTTCCAGGGGTCACCCCTCCACTTT
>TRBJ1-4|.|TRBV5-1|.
CASSGTGLGNEKLFF
TGCGCCAGCAGCGGCACAGGGTTGGGTAATGAAAAACTGTTTTTT
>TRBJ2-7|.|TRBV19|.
CASSTGPGLSQREQYF
TGTGCCAGTAGTACGGGGCCGGGACTCTCTCAGAGGGAGCAGTACTTC
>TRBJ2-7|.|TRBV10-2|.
CASLDSTFSYEQYF
TGCGCCAGCCTTGACAGCACGTTCTCCTACGAGCAGTACTTC
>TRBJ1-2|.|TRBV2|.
CASSEVLTPYGYTF
TGTGCCAGCAGTGAAGTGTTGACACCCTATGGCTACACCTTC
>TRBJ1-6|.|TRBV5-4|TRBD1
CAGGQVGSPLHF
TGTGCCGGAGGACAGGTCGGTTCACCCCTCCACTTT
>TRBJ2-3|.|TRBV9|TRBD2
CASSPRPPGTSGSTDTQYF
TGTGCCAGCAGCCCCCGCCCTCCCGGGACTAGCGGGAGCACAGATACGCAGTATTTT
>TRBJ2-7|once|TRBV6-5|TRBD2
CASIFGLAGLYEQYF
TGTGCCAGCATTTTCGGACTAGCGGGACTTTACGAGCAGTACTTC
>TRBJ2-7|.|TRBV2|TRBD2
CARSKREGRYEQYF
TGTGCCAGGAGCAAGCGGGAGGGTCGCTACGAGCAGTACTTC
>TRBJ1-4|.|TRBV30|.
CAWSVQATNEKLFF
TGTGCCTGGAGTGTACAAGCAACTAATGAAAAACTGTTTTTT
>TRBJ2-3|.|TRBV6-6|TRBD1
CASRPGQGSGDTQYF
TGTGCCAGCAGACCCGGACAGGGAAGTGGAGATACGCAGTATTTT
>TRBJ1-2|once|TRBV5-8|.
CASSPLGAGPMDGYTF
TGTGCCAGCAGCCCACTTGGAGCGGGGCCTATGGATGGCTACACCTTC
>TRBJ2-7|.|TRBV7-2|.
CASAGQSGTYEQYF
TGTGCCAGCGCGGGGCAAAGCGGAACCTACGAGCAGTACTTC
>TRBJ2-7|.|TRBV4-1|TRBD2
CASSQGTSGPLWQYF
TGCGCCAGCAGCCAAGGGACTAGCGGACCCCTATGGCAGTACTTC
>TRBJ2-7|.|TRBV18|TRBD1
CASSPRSLGQGSYEQYF
TGTGCCAGCTCACCACGGTCCCTGGGACAGGGCTCCTACGAGCAGTACTTC
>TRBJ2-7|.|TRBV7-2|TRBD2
CASSLGTSGTPFSYEQYF
TGTGCCAGCAGCTTAGGGACTAGCGGGACCCCGTTTTCCTACGAGCAGTACTTC
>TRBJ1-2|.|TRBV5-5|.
CASSPGANYGYTF
TGTGCCAGCAGTCCGGGAGCTAACTATGGCTACACCTTC
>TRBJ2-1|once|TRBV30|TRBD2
CAWRASGRDEQFF
TGTGCCTGGAGGGCTAGCGGGAGGGATGAGCAGTTCTTC
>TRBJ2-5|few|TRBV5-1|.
CASSFRGGETQYF
TGCGCCAGCAGCTTTCGCGGCGGAGAGACCCAGTACTTC